This TCR beta chain comes out of a study of cytomegalovirus exposure and HLA in healthy donors. Sequenced by immunoSEQ multiplex PCR; TCRdb stores in-frame clones only, minus some. The sample consists of 35,000 to 50,000 clones, 80% to 95% of them appearing once. Germline V gene sequence: CDR1 SNHLY, CDR2 FYNNEI. The CDR3 sequence is 16 residues long. V lost 5 bases to trimming and J lost 1 base; unmatched junction nucleotides: 7. Sequenced: PBMCs. This receptor was taken from a woman between 18 and 29 years old in good health and CMV-seronegative. The chain uses TRBV2 and TRBJ1-1, with 10 bases aligning to TRBD1. The CDR3 nucleotides read TGTGCCAGCAGTTCCCGACAGGGGGCAAAGAACACTGAAGCTTTCTTT. Translated, it gives CASSSRQGAKNTEAFF.